This T cell receptor (beta chain) appears in the sequencing data of a study of T cells expressing NK-cell markers. Study background: Sorted T-cell subsets CD3+CD56+NKG2C+, CD3+CD56+NKG2C- and CD3+CD56-NKG2C+ were TCR beta-sequenced. Most of the eight sequenced donors tested HCMV-seropositive; one tested seronegative.

Libraries used 5'RACE template switching adding universal primer site and UMIs. TCRdb reprocessed the 5' RACE reads and stores each CDR3 protein as one record, lacking DNA. The listing contains 6,000 to 7,500 distinct CDR3 sequences. Germline CDR1 reads SGHRS; CDR2 reads YFSETQ. This CDR3 spans 15 amino acids. Study-level points and caveats: One observes that, in a few donors, these clonotypes were also the leading ones within the CD3+CD56-NKG2C+ fraction.

In regard to this clonotype: Its specificity is not known.

The J gene is TRBJ2-1, the V gene TRBV5-1; TCRdb reports TRBD1, a call that lacks DNA to check it against. Sequenced material: blood T cells: a sorted CD56 or NKG2C T cell subset, CD4+ or CD8+ T cells, or bulk PBMC T cells (not recorded which). This TCR came from a man aged 18 to 69 in good health. This CDR3 reads CASSLGDRDLNEQFF.